One sample yielded the 5 T cell receptor beta chains listed below, sequenced in a study of PD-1 blockade in classical Hodgkin lymphoma. Sequencing was performed with immunoSEQ multiplex PCR; in TCRdb, only in-frame clones are kept and a portion is missing. The data contain around 35,000 clones, 70% to 90% of them singletons. With no exception, relapse followed autologous stem cell transplantation in all patients, and brentuximab vedotin exposure varied. Sequenced here: peripheral blood mononuclear cells (PBMCs), sampled before the second cycle of nivolumab. These receptors all come from a human donor with classical Hodgkin lymphoma.

This chain links TRBV5-4 with TRBJ2-2; a weak D match, TRBD1 (5 bases). V was cut by 4 bases and J by 6 bases, with 16 bases left in between. The CDR3 is made up of 15 amino acids. Germline V CDR1 and CDR2: SGHNT, YYREEE (reference sequence). The CDR3 DNA sequence: TGTGCCAGCAGCCCGACCGCCTCAGGGCCCGGGGAGCTGTTTTTT. Amino acid sequence: CASSPTASGPGELFF.

This clone appeared once. The J gene is TRBJ2-5, the V gene TRBV27; D remains unclear. The germline V gene has CDR1 MNHEY and CDR2 SMNVEV (reference sequence). CDR3 length: 16 amino acids. With 2 bases removed from V and 2 bases from J, the gap between germline ends came to 15 bases. In nucleotides, the CDR3 is TGTGCCAGCAGTTTAGACCGCCTCAGGCCGCAAGAGACCCAGTACTTC. It codes for CASSLDRLRPQETQYF.

V gene TRBV5-1 combines with J gene TRBJ2-5; D not resolved. The germline V gene encodes CDR1 SGHRS and CDR2 YFSETQ. Trimming stripped 3 bases from V and 4 bases from J, with 13 bases between. The CDR3 consists of 14 residues. The CDR3 region is CASSWLASGETQYF. The CDR3 coding sequence is TGCGCCAGCAGCTGGCTGGCTTCGGGAGAGACCCAGTACTTC.

The chain uses TRBV7-6 and TRBJ2-1, with TRBD2 matching over 10 bases. Germline CDR1 reads SGHVS; CDR2 reads FNYEAQ. This CDR3 spans 18 amino acids. V gave up 5 bases and J gave up 0 bases; unmatched junction bases: 10. CDR3 amino acids: CASSGPGLATSSYNEQFF. In DNA form, the CDR3 reads TGTGCCAGCAGCGGCCCGGGACTAGCGACAAGCTCCTACAATGAGCAGTTCTTC.

This clone appeared a single time. The chain combines TRBV5-1 with TRBJ2-3; D is ambiguous. This CDR3 has 14 residues. The V end lost 2 bases, the J end lost 1 base, and 8 bases lay between the germline ends. Germline lookup yields CDR1 SGHRS and CDR2 YFSETQ. In DNA, the CDR3 is TGCGCCAGCAGCTTAAGTATGCGCACAGATACGCAGTATTTT. Protein: CASSLSMRTDTQYF.